This T cell receptor beta chain was captured by sequencing in a study of cytotoxic CD8 clonotypes in ibrutinib-treated CLL. Deep sequencing aimed at 1 in 200,000 to 1 in 1 million T cells' resolution. The data were produced by immunoSEQ multiplex PCR, yet TCRdb's version contains in-frame clones alone and is incomplete. The table has fewer than 150,000 clones, 80% to 85% seen once. The sample consisted of PBMCs, taken after 24 months of ibrutinib treatment. The sequence came from a human donor with chronic lymphocytic leukemia.

CDR3 loop: CASSFPRTGVSTGELFF. The CDR3 DNA follows: TGTGCCAGCAGCTTTCCCCGGACAGGGGTATCCACCGGGGAGCTGTTTTTT. V and J are TRBV5-6 and TRBJ2-2; 9 positions agree with TRBD1. CDR1 is SGHDT and CDR2 is YYEEEE in the germline V gene. The CDR3 runs to 17 residues. The V segment lost 2 bases and the J segment 4 bases; nucleotides outside the gene matches: 9.